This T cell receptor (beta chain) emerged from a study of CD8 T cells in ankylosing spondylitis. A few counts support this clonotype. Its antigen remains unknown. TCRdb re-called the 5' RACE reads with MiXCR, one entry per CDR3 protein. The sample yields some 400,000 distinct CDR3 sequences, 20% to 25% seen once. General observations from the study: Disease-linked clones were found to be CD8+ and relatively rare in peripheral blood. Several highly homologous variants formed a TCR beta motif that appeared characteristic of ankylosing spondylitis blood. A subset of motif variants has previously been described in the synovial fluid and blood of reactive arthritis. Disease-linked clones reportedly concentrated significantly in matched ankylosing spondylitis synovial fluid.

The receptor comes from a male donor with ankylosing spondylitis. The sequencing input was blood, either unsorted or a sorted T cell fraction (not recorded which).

The CDR3 bases are TGTGCCAGCACCAACGGCAGGGAAGGTCTGGGTGGCTACACCTTC. Amino acid sequence: CASTNGREGLGGYTF. This chain connects TRBV2 to TRBJ1-2; D might be TRBD1 (5 bases). CDR3 length: 15 residues. The V gene lost 7 bases and the J gene lost 7 bases, with 22 bases spanning the gap. Germline V gene data show CDR1 as SNHLY and CDR2 as FYNNEI.